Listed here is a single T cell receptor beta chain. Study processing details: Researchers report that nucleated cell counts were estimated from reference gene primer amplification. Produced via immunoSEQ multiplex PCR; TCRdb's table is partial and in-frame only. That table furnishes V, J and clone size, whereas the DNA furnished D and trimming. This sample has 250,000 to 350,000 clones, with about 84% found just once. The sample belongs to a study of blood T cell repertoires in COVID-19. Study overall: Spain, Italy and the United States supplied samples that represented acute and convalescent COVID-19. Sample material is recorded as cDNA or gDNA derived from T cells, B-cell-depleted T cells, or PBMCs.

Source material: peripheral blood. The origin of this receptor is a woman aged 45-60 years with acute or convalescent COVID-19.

This chain's CDR3 is CASSYRVGTEAFF. The CDR3 nucleotides read TGTGCCAGCAGTTACCGGGTTGGAACTGAAGCTTTCTTT. This chain links TRBV6-5 with TRBJ1-1; D is ambiguous. Germline V lookup: CDR1 MNHEY, CDR2 SVGAGI. Between the trimmed V and J ends, which lost 2 bases and 5 bases, there was a span of 9 bases. The CDR3 is 13 residues long.